What follows are 29 T cell receptor beta chains derived from one specimen sequenced in a study of blood T cell repertoires in COVID-19. TCRdb keeps only in-frame clones here, not all; method: immunoSEQ multiplex PCR. The table lists some 250,000 clones, 75% to 90% of them singletons, with almost 2% in the top ten. Sequenced input: peripheral blood. The receptors shown here come from a man aged 25-40 years with active or convalescent COVID-19.

V usage is TRBV9 and J usage is TRBJ1-5, with 12 nucleotides matching TRBD1. The CDR3 has 16 residues. With V trimmed by 0 bases and J by 5 bases, 3 bases remained unmatched. The germline gives CDR1 SGDLS, CDR2 YYNGEE. This CDR3 is CASSVGDRGQDQPQHF. Here the CDR3 DNA reads TGTGCCAGCAGCGTAGGGGACAGGGGGCAAGATCAGCCCCAGCATTTT.

The table lists this clone with a count of one. J is TRBJ1-1 and V is TRBV29-1, with 7 bases matching TRBD1. Germline CDR1 reads SQVTM; CDR2 reads ANQGSEA. V trimming: 8 bases; J trimming: 3 bases; junction bases outside the gene matches: 6. This CDR3 has 12 residues. The CDR3 sequence is CSMTGPYTEAFF. As DNA, the CDR3 is TGCAGCATGACAGGGCCGTACACTGAAGCTTTCTTT.

This clone was counted once. The chain is built from TRBV6-5 and TRBJ1-3, with 8 positions matching TRBD1. Germline CDR1 reads MNHEY; CDR2 reads SVGAGI. CDR3 length: 15 amino acids. J gave up 8 bases and V 0 bases, and 6 bases lay outside the gene matches. The CDR3 spells CASSYSGTGRDTIYF. The CDR3 DNA follows: TGTGCCAGCAGTTACTCGGGGACAGGACGGGACACCATATATTTT.

This clone occurred a few times. This chain joins TRBV4-2 and TRBJ2-2, with 11 bases lining up with TRBD2. The V segment lost 6 bases and the J segment 4 bases; nucleotides outside the gene matches: 4. Germline CDR1 is LGHNA and CDR2 is YNFKEQ. CDR3 size: 15 residues. The CDR3 region is CASRLAGGPTGELFF. In nucleotides, the CDR3 is TGTGCCAGCAGGCTAGCGGGGGGCCCCACCGGGGAGCTGTTTTTT.

The chain combines TRBV7-9 with TRBJ2-1, with unresolved D. Trimming cost V 4 bases and J 6 bases, with 10 bases left between them. CDR3 length equals 13 residues. The germline CDR1 and CDR2 sequences are SEHNR and FQNEAQ (reference sequence). CDR3: CASSSSTGNEQFF. The CDR3 bases are TGTGCCAGCAGCTCCTCGACTGGCAATGAGCAGTTCTTC.

The chain links TRBV9 to TRBJ2-1; perhaps TRBD2 as D (6 bases). The CDR3 is 16 residues long. Trimming removed 0 bases from V and 8 bases from J, with 18 bases in between. Germline V gene data show CDR1 as SGDLS and CDR2 as YYNGEE. The CDR3 DNA reads as TGTGCCAGCAGCGTAGCCGCGGGGTCAATTGGGGATGAGCAGTTCTTC. Translating gives CASSVAAGSIGDEQFF.

The chain recombines TRBV19 with TRBJ2-5; 8 nucleotides match TRBD2. This CDR3 comprises 15 residues. The germline gives CDR1 LNHDA, CDR2 SQIVND (reference sequence). V dropped 0 bases and J dropped 4; count of bases not matched to a gene: 4. The CDR3 DNA is TGTGCCAGTAGTATAGAGGTACGGGGGGGAGAGACCCAGTACTTC. Protein product: CASSIEVRGGETQYF.

The J gene is TRBJ2-7, the V gene TRBV9; D is unresolved. This CDR3 contains 13 residues. In germline, CDR1 is SGDLS, CDR2 YYNGEE. Trimming removed 3 bases at V and 0 bases at J, with 7 bases between. The CDR3 DNA reads TGTGCCAGCAGCGGTAGTAGCTCCTACGAGCAGTACTTC. As protein: CASSGSSSYEQYF. The variable domain in full, completed from reference TRBV9 and TRBJ2-7, reads DSGVTQTPKHLITATGQRVTLRCSPRSGDLSVYWYQQSLDQGLQFLIQYYNGEERAKGNILERFSAQQFPDLHSELNLSSLELGDSALYFCASSGSSSYEQYFGPGTRLTVT.

A remark on this clone: The sample contains more than one DNA sequence encoding this CDR3. This chain uses TRBV3-1 (or the pseudogene TRBV3-2) with TRBJ1-3; 10 bases are a match to TRBD1. This CDR3 comprises 15 residues. Germline loops: CDR1 LGHDT, CDR2 YNNKEL (reference sequence). Trimming at V came to 6 bases and at J to 2 bases, leaving 4 bases not matched to a gene. In nucleotides, the CDR3 is TGTGCCAGCAGTCCAGGGACAGGGGCTGGAAACACCATATATTTT. This codes for CASSPGTGAGNTIYF.

This clone was detected a few times. The V gene is TRBV7-2, the J gene TRBJ1-1; possibly TRBD1 for D (5 bases). The germline gives CDR1 SGHTA, CDR2 FQGNSA. V shed 5 bases and J shed 3 bases, with 13 bases lying between them. The CDR3 loop spans 14 amino acids. Written as DNA, the CDR3 is TGTGCCAGCAGCCGCTCGGGACTCGACACTGAAGCTTTCTTT. Residues: CASSRSGLDTEAFF.

This chain joins TRBV10-3 and TRBJ1-2; possibly TRBD1 for D (6 bases). The CDR3 is made up of 14 amino acids. Looked up from germline, CDR1 is ENHRY and CDR2 is SYGVKD. V was trimmed by 6 bases and J by 6 bases, leaving 17 bases between them. CDR3 in DNA: TGTGCCATCAGGGGGGCTACAGGCGACCATGGCTACACCTTC. This translates into CAIRGATGDHGYTF.

The rearrangement joins TRBV6-5 to TRBJ1-2; TRBD1 agrees at 8 bases. Germline-derived CDR1 and CDR2 are MNHEY and SVGAGI. The CDR3 runs to 16 residues. J lost 5 bases, V lost 4 bases, and 12 bases had no gene match. The DNA for the CDR3 is TGTGCCAGCAGTTGGGGACAGGATTCCGTTGAATATGGCTACACCTTC. It yields the protein CASSWGQDSVEYGYTF.

The DNA of the CDR3 is TGCAGCGTCGATACGACAGCATTCACTGAAGCTTTCTTT. Encoded protein: CSVDTTAFTEAFF. J is TRBJ1-1 and V is TRBV29-1; a possible D gene is TRBD1 (5 bases). In germline, CDR1 is SQVTM, CDR2 ANQGSEA. The V end lost 6 bases, the J end lost 4 bases, and 15 bases lay between the germline ends. This CDR3 spans 13 amino acids.

The gene calls are TRBV5-1 and TRBJ1-1; D is ambiguous. CDR1 SGHRS and CDR2 YFSETQ come from the germline V gene. This CDR3 region has 15 residues. V lost 0 bases and J lost 0, with 9 bases in between. The chain's CDR3 is CASSLDTGMNTEAFF. DNA for the CDR3: TGCGCCAGCAGCTTGGATACGGGAATGAACACTGAAGCTTTCTTT.

This clone was counted a single time. The CDR3 DNA reads TGTGCCAGCAGCTTAGTTTCCATGACAGTAGGTTCGTACGAGCAGTACTTC. Protein sequence: CASSLVSMTVGSYEQYF. The chain joins TRBV7-2 to TRBJ2-7; the D gene is possibly TRBD1 (5 bases). Trimming removed 1 base from V and 4 bases from J, with 20 bases in between. Germline V gene sequence: CDR1 SGHTA, CDR2 FQGNSA. The CDR3 spans 17 residues.

The chain employs TRBV27 and TRBJ1-5; 8 positions agree with TRBD1. The V gene's germline CDR1 is MNHEY and CDR2 SMNVEV (reference sequence). The V gene end was trimmed by 5 bases and the J gene end by 3 bases; junction bases not matched to a gene: 3. The CDR3 is made up of 14 amino acids. This CDR3 is CASSPGQDNQPQHF. In DNA form, the CDR3 reads TGTGCCAGCAGTCCGGGACAGGACAATCAGCCCCAGCATTTT.

The genes are TRBV14 and TRBJ1-1, with D uncertain. The CDR3 spans 15 residues. The germline V gene encodes CDR1 SGHDN and CDR2 FVKESK. V lost 4 bases and J lost 3, with 15 bases in between. CDR3 bases: TGTGCCAGCAGCCCATGGCGAGGTAGTGACACTGAAGCTTTCTTT. It is translated as CASSPWRGSDTEAFF.

This chain connects TRBV6-5 to TRBJ2-3; 14 bases align to TRBD2. Trimming took 4 bases from V and 7 from J; bases not matched to a gene: 7. The V gene's germline CDR1 is MNHEY and CDR2 SVGAGI. This CDR3 is 16 amino acids long. The CDR3 nucleotides read TGTGCCAGCAGTTGGACGACTAGCGGGGGGGCGAATACGCAGTATTTT. Protein: CASSWTTSGGANTQYF.

The J gene is TRBJ1-2, the V gene TRBV18, with D possibly matching TRBD1 (5 bases). The CDR3 spans 16 residues. With 6 bases removed from V and 5 bases from J, the gap between germline ends came to 22 bases. Germline V gene lookup returns CDR1 KGHSH and CDR2 LQKENI. The CDR3 is CASSPDPGFQEYGYTF. The CDR3 nucleotides are TGTGCCAGCTCTCCGGACCCAGGGTTTCAGGAATATGGCTACACCTTC.

The sample holds a few counts of this clone. The chain couples TRBV11-2 to TRBJ2-7; 9 bases align to TRBD2. Trimming removed 5 bases from V and 2 bases from J; junction bases left unmatched: 7. The germline V gene has CDR1 SGHAT and CDR2 FQNNGV. This CDR3 is 15 amino acids long. The CDR3 region is CASSHRSGGPYEQYF. The CDR3 coding sequence is TGTGCCAGCAGCCACCGTAGCGGGGGCCCCTACGAGCAGTACTTC.

The chain uses TRBV2 and TRBJ2-3, with 9 bases aligning to TRBD1. V trimming: 10 bases; J trimming: 1 base; junction bases outside the gene matches: 6. The CDR3 sequence is 14 residues long. Germline CDR1 SNHLY, CDR2 FYNNEI. The CDR3 DNA follows: TGTGCCACCCAGGACAGGGGCGGCACAGATACGCAGTATTTT. Translation gives CATQDRGGTDTQYF.

The count of this clone is one. The rearrangement uses TRBV27 and TRBJ2-7; D perhaps matches TRBD2 (5 bases). V was clipped by 4 bases and J by 2 bases, with 12 bases between them. The CDR3 runs 14 residues. Germline loops: CDR1 MNHEY, CDR2 SMNVEV (reference sequence). The CDR3 sequence is CASSWGFGTYEQYF. The CDR3 coding sequence is TGTGCCAGCAGTTGGGGTTTCGGGACCTACGAGCAGTACTTC.

V and J are TRBV7-6 and TRBJ2-1; 11 positions match TRBD2. There are 19 residues in the CDR3. CDR1 is SGHVS and CDR2 is FNYEAQ in the germline V gene. J lost 4 bases, V lost 0 bases, and 11 bases had no gene match. The CDR3 DNA reads as TGTGCCAGCAGCTTAGCGATTAGCGGGGGGGCGGGTGTGTACAATGAGCAGTTCTTC. It is translated as CASSLAISGGAGVYNEQFF.

This chain joins TRBV11-2 and TRBJ1-6; 8 bases match TRBD1. The germline gives CDR1 SGHAT, CDR2 FQNNGV. The V and J ends lost 2 bases and 4 bases, in that order; junction bases with no gene match: 7. The CDR3 consists of 17 residues. The CDR3 loop reads CASSLQSGGYYNSPLHF. Here the CDR3 DNA reads TGTGCCAGCAGCTTACAGTCAGGGGGCTATTATAATTCACCCCTCCACTTT.

The rearrangement links TRBV7-8 to TRBJ1-2; 12 bases are shared with TRBD1. Germline CDR1 is SGHVS and CDR2 is FQNEAQ. The CDR3 extends over 16 amino acids. Losses at the gene ends were 2 bases for V and 7 bases for J; bases not matched to a gene: 8. CDR3 sequence (DNA): TGTGCCAGCAGCTTACTCCCCGGGACAGGGGGCGGTGGCTACACCTTC. It encodes CASSLLPGTGGGGYTF.

The chain joins TRBV4-2 to TRBJ1-4; D remains unclear. CDR1 and CDR2 (germline): LGHNA, YNFKEQ. The V and J ends lost 0 bases and 8 bases respectively, with 10 bases between them. This CDR3 contains 14 residues. CDR3 region: CASSQDTDVEKLFF. The CDR3 coding sequence is TGTGCCAGCAGCCAAGATACAGATGTGGAAAAACTGTTTTTT.

The chain recombines TRBV30 with TRBJ1-2; 8 bases line up with TRBD1. The CDR3 loop spans 14 amino acids. Germline trimming cut 2 bases from V and 5 bases from J; bases unmatched to any gene: 7. Germline values: CDR1 GTSNPN, CDR2 SVGIG (reference sequence). The CDR3 here is CAWSQSGGQYGYTF. The CDR3 coding sequence is TGTGCCTGGAGTCAGTCAGGGGGCCAGTATGGCTACACCTTC.

The V call is TRBV5-1, the J call TRBJ2-3; possible D gene TRBD2, 6 bases. Germline CDR1 is SGHRS and CDR2 is YFSETQ. The CDR3 has 12 residues. V lost 7 bases, J lost 5 bases, and 11 bases lay in between. The DNA for the CDR3 is TGCGCCAGCGGGCTAGCGAAAGATACGCAGTATTTT. Translation gives CASGLAKDTQYF.

The V and J genes are TRBV11-2 and TRBJ1-2; D may be TRBD1 (5 bases). The V end was cut by 6 bases, the J end by 1 base, with 15 bases between. Germline CDR1 and CDR2: SGHAT and FQNNGV. CDR3 length: 15 amino acids. The CDR3 DNA sequence: TGTGCCAGCAGGAGGGATTGGGGACTTAACTATGGCTACACCTTC. Residues: CASRRDWGLNYGYTF.